This T cell receptor (beta chain) was captured in a study of shared clonotypes between healthy human individuals. At the level of the study: The study used three CD4 naive, three CD4 memory, two CD8 naive and one CD8 memory plate per donor.

The authors divided CD4+ cells into CD45RA+ naive and CD45RA-negative memory subsets. The CDR3 loop spans 14 amino acids. The V gene lost 2 bases and the J gene lost 7 bases, with 15 bases spanning the gap. Germline V gene sequence: CDR1 SNHLY, CDR2 FYNNEI. In the authors' methods: Junction-only sequences without quality scores were provided by ImmunoSEQ, so filtering was different. Clones were sequenced by immunoSEQ multiplex PCR, and TCRdb holds only the in-frame ones, with some missing. The V and J calls and clone size were taken over from that table, and D and trimming were inferred from the DNA. The sample records some 2.1 million clones, 85% to 95% being singletons.

This TCR came from a man aged 18 to 30 in good health. The sequenced sample consisted of naive CD4+ T cells sorted from blood. Sample subset: CD45RA+ positively selected. The rearrangement joins TRBV2 to TRBJ2-7, with unresolved D. The CDR3 DNA is TGTGCCAGCAGTGAATATCAACAAGGCGTAGAGCAGTACTTC. Its protein product is CASSEYQQGVEQYF.